This T cell receptor (beta chain) originates from a study of T cells after yellow fever vaccination. Whole-study results and caveats: After the booster, 96% of CD4 and just over 85% of CD8 primary-response clones were re-detected. A small share of clonotypes appeared in both CD4 and CD8 compartments. Bulk-population clonotypes that are abundant could appear as contaminants in FACS-sorted repertoires.

From the 5' RACE reads, TCRdb called clonotypes with MiXCR, one entry per CDR3 protein. The table has around 590,000 distinct CDR3 sequences, around 12% seen once. The CDR3 is 15 amino acids. Trimming cost V 5 bases and J 0 bases, with 12 bases left between them. Germline V lookup: CDR1 SGHTA, CDR2 FQGNSA. With respect to this clonotype: What it binds is not known.

The chain combines TRBV7-2 with TRBJ2-3, with D unresolved. This material consisted of PBMCs, taken on the day of the yellow fever booster vaccination. This receptor was identified in a young man who received the YFV17D yellow fever vaccine. The CDR3, as DNA: TGTGCCAGCAGCCAACCGGGTGCTAGCACAGATACGCAGTATTTT. Its protein is CASSQPGASTDTQYF.